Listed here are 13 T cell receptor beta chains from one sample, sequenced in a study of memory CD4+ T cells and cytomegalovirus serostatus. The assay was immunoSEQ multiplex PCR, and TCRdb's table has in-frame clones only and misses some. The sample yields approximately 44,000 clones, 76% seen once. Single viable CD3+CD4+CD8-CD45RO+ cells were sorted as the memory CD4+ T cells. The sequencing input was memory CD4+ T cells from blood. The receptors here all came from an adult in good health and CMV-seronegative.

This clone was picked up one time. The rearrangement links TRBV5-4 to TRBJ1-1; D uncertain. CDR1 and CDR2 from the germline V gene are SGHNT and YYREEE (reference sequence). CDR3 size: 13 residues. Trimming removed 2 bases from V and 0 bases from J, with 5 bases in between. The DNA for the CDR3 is TGTGCCAGCAGCTTTCAGGTGAACACTGAAGCTTTCTTT. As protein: CASSFQVNTEAFF.

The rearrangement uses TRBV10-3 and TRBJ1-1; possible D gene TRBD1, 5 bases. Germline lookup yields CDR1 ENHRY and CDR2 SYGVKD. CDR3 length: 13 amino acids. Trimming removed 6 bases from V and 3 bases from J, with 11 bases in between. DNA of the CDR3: TGTGCCATCAGCGATCAGGGAGACACTGAAGCTTTCTTT. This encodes CAISDQGDTEAFF.

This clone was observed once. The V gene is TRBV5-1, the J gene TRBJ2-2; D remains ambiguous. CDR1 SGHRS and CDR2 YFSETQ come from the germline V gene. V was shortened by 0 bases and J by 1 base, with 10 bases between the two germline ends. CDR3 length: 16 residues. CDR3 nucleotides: TGCGCCAGCAGCTTGGGGGTGATCAGGAACACCGGGGAGCTGTTTTTT. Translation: CASSLGVIRNTGELFF.

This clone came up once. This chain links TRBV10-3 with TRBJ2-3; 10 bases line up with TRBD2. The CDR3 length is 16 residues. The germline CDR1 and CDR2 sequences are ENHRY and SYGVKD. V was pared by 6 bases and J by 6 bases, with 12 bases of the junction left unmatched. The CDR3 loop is CAISPSAGGPGDTQYF. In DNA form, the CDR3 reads TGTGCCATCAGCCCTTCAGCGGGAGGGCCAGGGGATACGCAGTATTTT.

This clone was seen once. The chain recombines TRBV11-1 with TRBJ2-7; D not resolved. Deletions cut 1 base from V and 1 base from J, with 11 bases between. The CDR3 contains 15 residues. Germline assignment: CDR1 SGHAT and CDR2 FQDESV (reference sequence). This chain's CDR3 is CASSLDPARSYEQYF. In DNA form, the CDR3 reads TGTGCCAGCAGCTTAGATCCAGCAAGATCCTACGAGCAGTACTTC.

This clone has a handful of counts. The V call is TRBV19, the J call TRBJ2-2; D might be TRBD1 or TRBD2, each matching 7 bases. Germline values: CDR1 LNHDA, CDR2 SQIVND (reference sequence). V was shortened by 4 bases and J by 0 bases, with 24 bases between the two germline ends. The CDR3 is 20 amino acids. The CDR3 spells CASSKGAGAARSANTGELFF. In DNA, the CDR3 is TGTGCCAGTAGTAAGGGGGCGGGAGCTGCCCGTTCCGCGAACACCGGGGAGCTGTTTTTT.

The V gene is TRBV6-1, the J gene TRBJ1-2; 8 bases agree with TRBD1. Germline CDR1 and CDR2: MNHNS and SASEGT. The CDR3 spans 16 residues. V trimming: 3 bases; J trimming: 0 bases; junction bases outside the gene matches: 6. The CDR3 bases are TGTGCCAGCAGTGATGACAGGGGAATAGCTAACTATGGCTACACCTTC. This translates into CASSDDRGIANYGYTF.

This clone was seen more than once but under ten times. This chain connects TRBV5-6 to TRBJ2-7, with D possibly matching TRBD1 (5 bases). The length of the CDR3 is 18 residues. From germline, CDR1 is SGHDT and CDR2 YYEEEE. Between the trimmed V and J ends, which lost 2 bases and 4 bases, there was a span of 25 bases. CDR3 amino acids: CASSFKGPGPLPPYEQYF. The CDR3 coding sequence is TGTGCCAGCAGCTTTAAGGGGCCAGGACCTTTACCCCCTTACGAGCAGTACTTC.

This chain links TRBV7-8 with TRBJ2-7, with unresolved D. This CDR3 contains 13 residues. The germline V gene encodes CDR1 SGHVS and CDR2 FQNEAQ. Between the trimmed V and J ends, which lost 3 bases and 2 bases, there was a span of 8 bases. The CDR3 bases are TGTGCCAGCAGCTTTAATAGTGCCTACGAGCAGTACTTC. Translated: CASSFNSAYEQYF. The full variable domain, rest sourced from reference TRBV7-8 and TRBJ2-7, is GAGVSQSPRYKVAKRGQDVALRCDPISGHVSLFWYQQALGQGPEFLTYFQNEAQLDKSGLPSDRFFAERPEGSVSTLKIQRTQQEDSAVYLCASSFNSAYEQYFGPGTRLTVT.

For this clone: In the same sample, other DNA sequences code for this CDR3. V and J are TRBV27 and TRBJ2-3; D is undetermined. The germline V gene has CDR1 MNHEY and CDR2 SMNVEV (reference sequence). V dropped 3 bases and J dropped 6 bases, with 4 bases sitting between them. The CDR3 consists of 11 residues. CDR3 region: CASSFADTQYF. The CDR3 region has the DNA TGTGCCAGCAGTTTTGCGGATACGCAGTATTTT.

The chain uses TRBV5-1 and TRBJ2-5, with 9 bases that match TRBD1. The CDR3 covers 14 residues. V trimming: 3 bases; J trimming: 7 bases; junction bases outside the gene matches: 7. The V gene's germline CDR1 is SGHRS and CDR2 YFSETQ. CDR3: CASSSGQGLGTQYF. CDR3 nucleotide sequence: TGCGCCAGCAGCTCGGGACAGGGTCTCGGGACCCAGTACTTC.

CDR3 loop: CASSGGYTGELFF. The CDR3 nucleotides are TGTGCCAGCTCAGGAGGGTACACCGGGGAGCTGTTTTTT. The chain combines TRBV18 with TRBJ2-2; D is perhaps TRBD2 (6 bases). The germline CDR1 and CDR2 sequences are KGHSH and LQKENI. The V end lost 5 bases, the J end lost 3 bases, and 7 bases lay between the germline ends. The CDR3 contains 13 residues.

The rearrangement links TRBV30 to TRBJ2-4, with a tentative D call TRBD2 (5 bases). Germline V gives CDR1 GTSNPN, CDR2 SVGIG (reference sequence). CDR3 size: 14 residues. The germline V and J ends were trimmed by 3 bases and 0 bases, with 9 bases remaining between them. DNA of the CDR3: TGTGCCTGGAGCGGGAAACTAGCCAAAAACATTCAGTACTTC. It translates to CAWSGKLAKNIQYF.